These T cell receptor beta chains were read from a single sample in a study of CD8+CD57+ T cells in acquired aplastic anemia. Via MiXCR, TCRdb re-called the reads, giving one row per CDR3 protein. This table has 50,000 or so distinct CDR3 sequences, 57% appearing once. Input material: sorted CD4+, CD8+, or CD8+CD57+ T cells (not recorded which) from PBMCs. The receptors come from a human donor with aplastic anemia. Each CDR3 is given with its conserved first and last residue.

CDR3aa	v_gene
CASSRLNTEAFF	TRBV19
CASGTGLAEQYF	TRBV19
CASSITDGANVLTF	TRBV19
CATSRDGRGNEKLFF	TRBV15
CAGRFRDRGSNEQFF	TRBV2
CSVEDEDRAFYGYTF	TRBV29-1
CAISESPENYGYTF	TRBV10-3
CSARTGQGGSPLHF	TRBV20-1
CASHDSSGANVLTF	TRBV19
CASSPPINTIYF	TRBV7-9
CAISEPITSSEQGRTEAFF	TRBV10-3
CSVDDKYIYGYTF	TRBV29-1
CASSLGAGGGHEQYF	TRBV5-8
CATSDPGTAVGETQYF	TRBV24-1
CASRPAPPLAGVTDTQYF	TRBV11-1
CASTGQGFMNTEAFF	TRBV2
CASSCQGALSCWNTEAFF	TRBV6-5
CASSSNTNNSPLHF	TRBV5-4
CASSWPGTVEGDTQYF	TRBV5-4
CASSQEISSNTF	TRBV14
CATSRDLSSYNSPLHF	TRBV15
CASSVDLGSFSGYTF	TRBV7-9
CASSATITYGYTF	TRBV2
CASSSGGYTGELFF	TRBV19
CASSLGVRKNTGGLFF	TRBV13
CASSNGLAGYSGTDTQYF	TRBV6-2/TRBV6-3
CSVEGYETGQYGYTF	TRBV29-1
CASSQTYRFSYEQYF	TRBV19
CAARDRENTEAFF	TRBV19
CASSQDVPVMNTEAFF	TRBV4-1
CASSESGSSGGAQFF	TRBV2
CASSSSGVGTQYF	TRBV5-6
CASSKGLAGGRGNTQYF	TRBV10-1
CASSLVGRSGPQHF	TRBV7-8
CASSLDWGDTQYF	TRBV28
CSASRGRVEETQYF	TRBV20-1
CASRRIEETQYF	TRBV2
CASLTGGSINIQYF	TRBV2
CAISDPRGQGANYGYTF	TRBV10-3
CASSLPGTGYEQYF	TRBV3-1